This is a list of T cell receptor beta chains from one sample in a study of Graves' ophthalmopathy and Graves' hyperthyroidism. TCRdb independently ran MiXCR on the multiplex PCR reads; one entry per CDR3 protein. The data contain 580,000 or so distinct CDR3 sequences, approximately 37% of them singletons. The sequenced sample was peripheral blood or thyroid tissue (not recorded which). The receptor set was obtained from an adult man with Graves' hyperthyroidism. The CDR3 runs from the conserved cysteine through the conserved F or W. D genes are given only for firm matches. A clone size is listed for some rows: how often the clone was seen (once, few, many), or a class if it is expanded.

v_call: TRBV12-3/TRBV12-4; clone_size: many; d_call: NA; j_call: TRBJ1-1; cdr3_aa: CASSLGQVEAFF; cdr3_nt: TGTGCCAGCAGTTTAGGACAGGTTGAAGCTTTCTTT
v_call: TRBV2; clone_size: NA; d_call: NA; j_call: TRBJ2-1; cdr3_aa: CASSEPTIDNEQFF; cdr3_nt: TGTGCCAGCAGTGAACCGACCATCGACAATGAGCAGTTCTTC
v_call: TRBV16; clone_size: NA; d_call: NA; j_call: TRBJ2-7; cdr3_aa: CASSRAGRVHGQYF; cdr3_nt: TGTGCCAGCAGCCGAGCCGGCAGGGTCCACGGGCAGTACTTC
v_call: TRBV15; clone_size: NA; d_call: NA; j_call: TRBJ1-5; cdr3_aa: CATSSQVMGNQPQHF; cdr3_nt: TGTGCCACCAGCAGCCAAGTGATGGGAAATCAGCCCCAGCATTTT
v_call: TRBV9; clone_size: NA; d_call: TRBD1; j_call: TRBJ1-4; cdr3_aa: CASSVGTGLTNEKLFF; cdr3_nt: TGTGCCAGCAGCGTTGGGACAGGGCTCACTAATGAAAAACTGTTTTTT
v_call: TRBV5-1; clone_size: many; d_call: TRBD1; j_call: TRBJ1-2; cdr3_aa: CASSETGTGDDGYTF; cdr3_nt: TGCGCCAGCAGCGAGACCGGGACAGGGGATGATGGCTACACCTTC
v_call: TRBV7-8; clone_size: many; d_call: TRBD1; j_call: TRBJ2-7; cdr3_aa: CASSRTGDSSYEQYF; cdr3_nt: TGTGCCAGCAGCCGAACAGGGGATTCCTCCTACGAGCAGTACTTC
v_call: TRBV7-9; clone_size: few; d_call: NA; j_call: TRBJ1-2; cdr3_aa: CASSAGQIEGYTF; cdr3_nt: TGTGCCAGCAGCGCGGGCCAGATCGAAGGCTACACCTTC
v_call: TRBV2; clone_size: many; d_call: NA; j_call: TRBJ1-5; cdr3_aa: CASSRNRAAGNQPQHF; cdr3_nt: TGTGCCAGCAGTAGGAACAGGGCGGCTGGCAATCAGCCCCAGCATTTT
v_call: TRBV7-7; clone_size: once; d_call: NA; j_call: TRBJ2-5; cdr3_aa: CASSPLAGPEGEETQYF; cdr3_nt: TGTGCTAGCAGCCCCCTCGCGGGACCCGAGGGTGAAGAGACCCAGTACTTC
v_call: TRBV24-1; clone_size: NA; d_call: TRBD1; j_call: TRBJ2-1; cdr3_aa: CATSDYRDSSYNEQFF; cdr3_nt: TGTGCCACCAGTGATTACCGGGACAGCTCCTACAATGAGCAGTTCTTC
v_call: TRBV24-1; clone_size: NA; d_call: NA; j_call: TRBJ2-5; cdr3_aa: CATSDLQGPQETQYF; cdr3_nt: TGTGCCACCAGTGATTTGCAGGGGCCCCAAGAGACCCAGTACTTC
v_call: TRBV4-1; clone_size: many; d_call: TRBD1; j_call: TRBJ1-1; cdr3_aa: CASSQWTGGGTEAFF; cdr3_nt: TGCGCCAGCAGCCAATGGACAGGGGGCGGCACTGAAGCTTTCTTT
v_call: TRBV29-1; clone_size: NA; d_call: TRBD2; j_call: TRBJ2-7; cdr3_aa: CSVSTSGRIGPYEQYF; cdr3_nt: TGCAGCGTTTCGACTAGCGGGAGGATAGGCCCCTACGAGCAGTACTTC
v_call: TRBV6-5; clone_size: NA; d_call: TRBD1; j_call: TRBJ2-6; cdr3_aa: CASSEYWDRESNVLTF; cdr3_nt: TGTGCCAGCAGTGAATACTGGGACAGGGAGTCCAACGTCCTGACTTTC
v_call: TRBV24-1; clone_size: few; d_call: NA; j_call: TRBJ2-1; cdr3_aa: CATSDGRIQQFF; cdr3_nt: TGTGCCACCAGTGATGGGAGGATCCAGCAGTTCTTC
v_call: TRBV5-6; clone_size: many; d_call: NA; j_call: TRBJ2-7; cdr3_aa: CASSFFGTSSYEQYF; cdr3_nt: TGTGCCAGCAGCTTTTTCGGGACTTCATCCTACGAGCAGTACTTC
v_call: TRBV19; clone_size: many; d_call: NA; j_call: TRBJ2-6; cdr3_aa: CASRPSGANVLTF; cdr3_nt: TGTGCCAGTAGGCCCTCTGGGGCCAACGTCCTGACTTTC
v_call: TRBV5-1; clone_size: NA; d_call: TRBD2; j_call: TRBJ2-7; cdr3_aa: CASSLVGLAGYGQYF; cdr3_nt: TGTGCCAGCAGCTTGGTTGGACTAGCGGGTTACGGGCAGTACTTC
v_call: TRBV6-6; clone_size: NA; d_call: TRBD1; j_call: TRBJ1-3; cdr3_aa: CASSYLLPRAGGLSGNTIYF; cdr3_nt: TGTGCCAGCAGTTACTTACTCCCTCGGGCAGGGGGCCTCTCTGGAAACACCATATATTTT
v_call: TRBV24-1; clone_size: NA; d_call: NA; j_call: TRBJ2-7; cdr3_aa: CATSGGGSEQYF; cdr3_nt: TGTGCCACCAGTGGTGGGGGCAGCGAGCAGTACTTC